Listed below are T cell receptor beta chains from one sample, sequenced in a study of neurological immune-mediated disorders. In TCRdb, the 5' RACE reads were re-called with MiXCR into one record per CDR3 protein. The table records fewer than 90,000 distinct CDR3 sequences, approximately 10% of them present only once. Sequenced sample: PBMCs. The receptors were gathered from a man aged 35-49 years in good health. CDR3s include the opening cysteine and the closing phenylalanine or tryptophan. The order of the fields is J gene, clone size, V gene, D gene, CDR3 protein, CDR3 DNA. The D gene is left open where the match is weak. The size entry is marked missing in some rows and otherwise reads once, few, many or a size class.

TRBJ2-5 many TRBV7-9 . CASSAAQETQYF TGTGCCAGCAGCGCCGCCCAAGAGACCCAGTACTTC
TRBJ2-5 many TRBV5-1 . CASSLGYREETQYF TGCGCCAGCAGCTTGGGGTATAGAGAAGAGACCCAGTACTTC
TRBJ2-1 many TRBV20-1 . CSARWQGIYNEQFF TGCAGTGCTAGGTGGCAGGGGATTTACAATGAGCAGTTCTTC
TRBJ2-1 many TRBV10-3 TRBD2 CAIRGLAGDEQFF TGTGCCATCAGGGGACTAGCGGGAGATGAGCAGTTCTTC
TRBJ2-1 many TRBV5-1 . CASSLSTGLQEQFF TGCGCCAGCAGCTTGTCGACTGGTCTCCAGGAGCAGTTCTTC
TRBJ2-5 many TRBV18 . CASSPQEGGETQYF TGTGCCAGCTCACCTCAGGAAGGAGGCGAGACCCAGTACTTC
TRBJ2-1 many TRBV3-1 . CASSQDRRERNEQFF TGTGCCAGCAGCCAAGATCGCCGGGAGAGGAATGAGCAGTTCTTC
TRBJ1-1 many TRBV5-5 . CASWGLRPAAGTEAFF TGTGCCAGCTGGGGATTGAGACCGGCGGCAGGGACTGAAGCTTTCTTT
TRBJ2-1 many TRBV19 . CASREGNEQFF TGCGCCAGCAGAGAGGGCAATGAGCAGTTCTTC
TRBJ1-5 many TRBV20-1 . CSARGVNQPQHF TGCAGTGCTAGAGGGGTAAATCAGCCCCAGCATTTT
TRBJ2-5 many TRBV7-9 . CASSPPGTRGETQYF TGTGCCAGCAGCCCTCCCGGGACTCGGGGAGAGACCCAGTACTTC
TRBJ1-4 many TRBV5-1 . CASSLAGVNEKLFF TGCGCCAGCAGCTTGGCGGGTGTCAATGAAAAACTGTTTTTT
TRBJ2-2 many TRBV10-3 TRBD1 CAISDPGQGSGELFF TGTGCCATCAGTGACCCCGGACAGGGGTCGGGGGAGCTGTTTTTT
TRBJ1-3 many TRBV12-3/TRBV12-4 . CASSLVQVPVGNTIYF TGTGCCAGCAGTTTAGTCCAGGTACCAGTCGGAAACACCATATATTTT
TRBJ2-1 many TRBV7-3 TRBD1 CASSPGQGVYNEQFF TGTGCCAGCAGCCCGGGACAGGGGGTATACAATGAGCAGTTCTTC
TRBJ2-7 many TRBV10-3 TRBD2 CAIGSGGMGEQYF TGTGCCATCGGTAGCGGGGGCATGGGTGAGCAGTACTTC
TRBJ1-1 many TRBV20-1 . CSAVRGRVTEAFF TGCAGTGCTGTTCGTGGCAGGGTCACTGAAGCTTTCTTT
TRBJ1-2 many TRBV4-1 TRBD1 CASSQRKVPGGYAEHYGYTF TGCGCCAGCAGCCAAAGAAAAGTCCCAGGGGGCTACGCGGAGCACTATGGCTACACCTTC
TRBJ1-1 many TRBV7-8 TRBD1 CASSRRQGQGGTEAFF TGTGCCAGCAGCCGACGACAAGGACAGGGGGGTACTGAAGCTTTCTTT
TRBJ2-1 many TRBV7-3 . CASSLRRGDYNEQFF TGTGCCAGCAGCTTACGGCGCGGGGACTACAATGAGCAGTTCTTC
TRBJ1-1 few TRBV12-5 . CASGPTGNYEAFF TGTGCTAGTGGCCCCACAGGGAATTATGAAGCTTTCTTT
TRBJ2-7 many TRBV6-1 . CASSAAGVSSYEQYF TGTGCCAGCAGTGCAGCAGGCGTGAGCTCCTACGAGCAGTACTTC
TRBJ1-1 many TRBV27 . CASRQRGARTEAFF TGTGCCAGCAGACAGAGGGGGGCGCGTACTGAAGCTTTCTTT
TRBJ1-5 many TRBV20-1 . CSASLGRYNQPQHF TGCAGTGCTAGCCTTGGCCGTTACAATCAGCCCCAGCATTTT
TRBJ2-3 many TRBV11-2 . CASSLGGAKHTDTQYF TGTGCCAGCAGCTTAGGCGGGGCCAAACACACAGATACGCAGTATTTT
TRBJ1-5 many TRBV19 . CAIKDGNQPQHF TGTGCCATTAAAGACGGAAATCAGCCCCAGCATTTT
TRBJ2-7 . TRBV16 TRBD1 CASSQYRGYEQYF TGTGCCAGCAGCCAATACAGGGGCTACGAGCAGTACTTC
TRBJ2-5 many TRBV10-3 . CAISESGGSGETQYF TGTGCCATCAGTGAGTCGGGGGGTAGCGGAGAGACCCAGTACTTC
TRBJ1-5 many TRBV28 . CASTPNGVQPQHF TGTGCCAGCACTCCCAATGGTGTACAGCCCCAGCATTTT
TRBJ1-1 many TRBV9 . CASSAGVGTEAFF TGTGCCAGCAGCGCAGGGGTTGGCACTGAAGCTTTCTTT
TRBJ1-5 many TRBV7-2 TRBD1 CASSQRQGPNQPQHF TGTGCCAGCAGCCAGCGACAGGGACCAAATCAGCCCCAGCATTTT
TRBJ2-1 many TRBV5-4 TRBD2 CASSLEIRGGINNEQFF TGTGCCAGCAGCTTGGAAATACGGGGGGGTATCAACAATGAGCAGTTCTTC
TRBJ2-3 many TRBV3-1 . CASSQDRVPDTQYF TGTGCCAGCAGCCAAGATAGAGTCCCAGATACGCAGTATTTT
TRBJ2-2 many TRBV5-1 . CASSTRQVMNTGELFF TGCGCCAGCAGCACCAGACAGGTGATGAACACCGGGGAGCTGTTTTTT
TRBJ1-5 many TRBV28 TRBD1 CASSFVGTGGINQPQHF TGTGCCAGCAGTTTCGTGGGGACAGGGGGGATCAATCAGCCCCAGCATTTT
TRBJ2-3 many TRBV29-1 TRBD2 CSGLGLAGGVDTQYF TGCAGCGGCCTAGGACTAGCGGGCGGGGTGGATACGCAGTATTTT
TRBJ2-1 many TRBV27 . CASSPGIVSRGAEQFF TGTGCCAGCAGTCCTGGAATAGTTTCTCGGGGCGCTGAGCAGTTCTTC
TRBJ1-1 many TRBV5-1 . CASSYVRAPNTEAFF TGCGCCAGCAGCTATGTCAGGGCCCCGAACACTGAAGCTTTCTTT
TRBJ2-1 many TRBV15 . CATSSRDKHNEQFF TGTGCCACCAGCAGCCGGGACAAACACAATGAGCAGTTCTTC
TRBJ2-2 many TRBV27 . CASGTTGELFF TGTGCCAGCGGTACAACCGGGGAGCTGTTTTTT
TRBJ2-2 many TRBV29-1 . CSVEGPANTGELFF TGCAGCGTAGAGGGCCCCGCGAACACCGGGGAGCTGTTTTTT
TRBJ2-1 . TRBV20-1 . CSASQPTYRDEQFF TGCAGTGCTAGCCAGCCGACATATAGGGATGAGCAGTTCTTC
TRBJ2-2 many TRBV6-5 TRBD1 CASSPDRDLGGELFF TGTGCCAGCAGTCCTGACAGGGACCTAGGCGGGGAGCTGTTTTTT
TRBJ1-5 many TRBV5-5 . CASSTRDGNQPQHF TGTGCCAGCAGCACGCGGGACGGCAATCAGCCCCAGCATTTT
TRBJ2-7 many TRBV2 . CASSDPGVGYEQYF TGTGCCAGCAGTGATCCCGGGGTGGGCTACGAGCAGTACTTC